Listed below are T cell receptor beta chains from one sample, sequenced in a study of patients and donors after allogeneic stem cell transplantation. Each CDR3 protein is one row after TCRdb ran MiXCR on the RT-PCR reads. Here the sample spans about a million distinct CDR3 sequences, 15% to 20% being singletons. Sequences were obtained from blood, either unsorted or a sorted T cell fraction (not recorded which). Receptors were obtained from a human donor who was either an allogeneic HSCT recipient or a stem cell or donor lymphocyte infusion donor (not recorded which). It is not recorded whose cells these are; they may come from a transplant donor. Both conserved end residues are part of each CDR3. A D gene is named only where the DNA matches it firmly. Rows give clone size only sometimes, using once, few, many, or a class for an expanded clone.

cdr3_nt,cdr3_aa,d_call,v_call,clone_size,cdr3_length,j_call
TGTGCCAGCAGTGAACTACGGGATTCACCCCTCCACTTT,CASSELRDSPLHF,-,TRBV2,-,13,TRBJ1-6
TGTGCCAGCAGCCAGAAGCTTGGCGGGGAGCTGTTTTTT,CASSQKLGGELFF,-,TRBV14,-,13,TRBJ2-2
TGTGCCTGGAGTGGGGGGACAGGGGCCCTCTATGGCTACACCTTC,CAWSGGTGALYGYTF,TRBD1,TRBV30,few,15,TRBJ1-2
TGTGCCAGCAGCTTGGGGAACACCGTGGAGCTGTTTTTT,CASSLGNTVELFF,-,TRBV5-6,-,13,TRBJ2-2
TGCAGCGTTGTGGACACCTTAGCTTTCTTT,CSVVDTLAFF,-,TRBV29-1,few,10,TRBJ1-1
TGTGCCAGCAGCACATCACCGAGATCTGGGGCCAACGTCCTGACTTTC,CASSTSPRSGANVLTF,-,TRBV9,-,16,TRBJ2-6
TGCAGTGCTAGAGTCCCCTTCCAAGAGACCCAGTACTTC,CSARVPFQETQYF,-,TRBV20-1,few,13,TRBJ2-5
TGTGCCAGCAGCGATCGGGTGAGCACTGAAGCTTTCTTT,CASSDRVSTEAFF,-,TRBV7-3,few,13,TRBJ1-1
TGTGCCAGCAGTAGGAGGGGCGCCCTGAGGGACCAGCCCCAGCATTTT,CASSRRGALRDQPQHF,-,TRBV7-2,few,16,TRBJ1-5
TGTGCTAGTGCCCTGGGGGGCACTGAAGCTTTCTTT,CASALGGTEAFF,-,TRBV12-5,-,12,TRBJ1-1
TGTGCCACCAGCAGGGAGGGGACAACGGACACTGAAGCTTTCTTT,CATSREGTTDTEAFF,-,TRBV15,-,15,TRBJ1-1
TGTGCCAGCAGCTTAAAGCGGGATTACGAGCAGTACTTC,CASSLKRDYEQYF,TRBD2,TRBV7-9,-,13,TRBJ2-7
TGTGCCAGCAGCCGCTGGGGGGACATGGCTACGCAGTATTTT,CASSRWGDMATQYF,-,TRBV11-2,-,14,TRBJ2-3
TGTGCCAGCAGTCCGCTAGCGGGGGGGCTTAAAGGAGGAGAGACCCAGTACTTC,CASSPLAGGLKGGETQYF,TRBD2,TRBV12-3/TRBV12-4,-,18,TRBJ2-5
TGTGCCAGCAGCCTCGGTGGGGGGACAGGTTACGAGCAGTACTTC,CASSLGGGTGYEQYF,TRBD1,TRBV12-3/TRBV12-4,few,15,TRBJ2-7
TGTGCCAGCAGTGACAGTAGGAGTAGCACAGATACGCAGTATTTT,CASSDSRSSTDTQYF,-,TRBV25-1,-,15,TRBJ2-3
TGTGCCAGCAGCTCCCGACAGGGGGCTCTTGGAGATACGCAGTATTTT,CASSSRQGALGDTQYF,TRBD1,TRBV7-3,few,16,TRBJ2-3
TGTGCCAGCAGTACCAGGGGAGTCTACGAGCAGTACTTC,CASSTRGVYEQYF,-,TRBV12-3/TRBV12-4,-,13,TRBJ2-7
TGTGCCACCAGCAGACGCAGGGGTTACAATGAGCAGTTCTTC,CATSRRRGYNEQFF,-,TRBV15,-,14,TRBJ2-1
TGTGCCAGCAGTGAAGCGCGGGCAGGGAAAAAGACCCAGTACTTC,CASSEARAGKKTQYF,-,TRBV6-1,-,15,TRBJ2-5
TGCAGTGCAGAACGACAGGGGAGCTCCTACGAGCAGTACTTC,CSAERQGSSYEQYF,TRBD1,TRBV20-1,few,14,TRBJ2-7
TGTGCCAGCAGCTTCTGGCTAGCGGGAGACCCCAATGAGCAGTTCTTC,CASSFWLAGDPNEQFF,TRBD2,TRBV7-9,-,16,TRBJ2-1
TGTGCCAGCAGCCCCCCCGGGGTCACCGGGGAGCTGTTTTTT,CASSPPGVTGELFF,-,TRBV7-3,few,14,TRBJ2-2
TGCGCCAGCACCCCGACATCTTTCCAGACCCAGTACTTC,CASTPTSFQTQYF,-,TRBV5-1,few,13,TRBJ2-5
TGCAGTGCTAGAAGTAGGGACTCCGGGGAGCTGTTTTTT,CSARSRDSGELFF,-,TRBV20-1,-,13,TRBJ2-2
TGTGCCAGCAGCGTCCGTAGCGTCCAAGAGACCCAGTACTTC,CASSVRSVQETQYF,-,TRBV9,few,14,TRBJ2-5
TGTGCCAGTATGGACAGTAGCAATCAGCCCCAGCATTTT,CASMDSSNQPQHF,-,TRBV19,-,13,TRBJ1-5
TGTGCCAGCACCGAAGCGGGGCAAAGAGCAGATACGCAGTATTTT,CASTEAGQRADTQYF,TRBD2,TRBV5-6,-,15,TRBJ2-3
TGTGCCAGCAGCCAAGGTGGCGGGGCTACCTTCTACGAGCAGTACTTC,CASSQGGGATFYEQYF,-,TRBV4-2,-,16,TRBJ2-7
TGTGCCACCAGCAGAGCGGGTAGCGGAGATACGCAGTATTTT,CATSRAGSGDTQYF,-,TRBV15,few,14,TRBJ2-3
TGTGCCTGGAGTAGGTTGGGCACTGAAGCTTTCTTT,CAWSRLGTEAFF,-,TRBV30,few,12,TRBJ1-1
TGCGCCAGCAGCCCCGTCGATCTAGCGACCGGGGAGCTGTTTTTT,CASSPVDLATGELFF,-,TRBV5-1,few,15,TRBJ2-2
TGCAGCGTTGAGGCTCCCTCGAACACCGGGGAGCTGTTTTTT,CSVEAPSNTGELFF,-,TRBV29-1,-,14,TRBJ2-2
TGCAGTGCTAGAAATCCGAACGGGCAGAGTGAAGCTTTCTTT,CSARNPNGQSEAFF,-,TRBV20-1,few,14,TRBJ1-1
TGTGCCAGTAGGCCTTCCCTGGGGGGGTTAGGAAATGAGCAGTTCTTC,CASRPSLGGLGNEQFF,TRBD2,TRBV19,-,16,TRBJ2-1
TGTGCCAGCAGTCTCGGGGGGCATGGTGGTCAGCCCCAGCATTTT,CASSLGGHGGQPQHF,-,TRBV3-1,-,15,TRBJ1-5
TGTGCCAGCAGCCGACAGACCATAAACACCATATATTTT,CASSRQTINTIYF,-,TRBV7-9,-,13,TRBJ1-3
TGCAGTGCACCTCACGGGGGCGAGGAGGAAAAACTGTTTTTT,CSAPHGGEEEKLFF,-,TRBV20-1,-,14,TRBJ1-4
TGTGCCAGCAGCCGAGGTCGGGCCAACGTCCTGACTTTC,CASSRGRANVLTF,-,TRBV3-1,-,13,TRBJ2-6
TGTGCCATGCGGGACGGAGGAACTGAAGCTTTCTTT,CAMRDGGTEAFF,-,TRBV10-3,-,12,TRBJ1-1
TGTGCCATCAGTGAGGTGGACAGCCACCAAGCTTTCTTT,CAISEVDSHQAFF,-,TRBV10-3,few,13,TRBJ1-1
TGCGCCAGCAGCTTGGTGGGACCCCGGGCCTACGAGCAGTACTTC,CASSLVGPRAYEQYF,-,TRBV5-1,few,15,TRBJ2-7
TGTGCCACCACTAGCTCCTACGAGCAGTACTTC,CATTSSYEQYF,-,TRBV2,-,11,TRBJ2-7
TGTGCCAGCAGCGAGCTTGGGGAAAAACTGTTTTTT,CASSELGEKLFF,-,TRBV2,-,12,TRBJ1-4
TGTGCCAGCAGCTCCGGGACAGAGTACTACGAGCAGTACTTC,CASSSGTEYYEQYF,TRBD1,TRBV7-2,-,14,TRBJ2-7
TGTGCCAGCACTTTTAGATCCGAGCGTCGGTTCTTC,CASTFRSERRFF,-,TRBV2,few,12,TRBJ2-1
TGTGCCACAGGGCGCTTCGGACAGGGGGCGAATGGCTACACCTTC,CATGRFGQGANGYTF,TRBD1,TRBV12-3/TRBV12-4,-,15,TRBJ1-2
TGTGCCAGCAGTGAAGCGGGACAGGGGGCTGGCGAGCAGTACTTC,CASSEAGQGAGEQYF,TRBD1,TRBV25-1,few,15,TRBJ2-7
TGTGCCAGCAGACCCCTGTGGGGGGGTAGCGCAGATACGCAGTATTTT,CASRPLWGGSADTQYF,TRBD2,TRBV6-1,few,16,TRBJ2-3
TGTGCCAGCTCACCAAGACAGGGTTCCATGAACACTGAAGCTTTCTTT,CASSPRQGSMNTEAFF,TRBD1,TRBV18,-,16,TRBJ1-1
TGTGCCAGCAGCGACTACAGGGGCTACGAGCAGTACTTC,CASSDYRGYEQYF,TRBD1,TRBV11-3,-,13,TRBJ2-7
TGTGCCAGCTCACCCGACATCACAGATACGCAGTATTTT,CASSPDITDTQYF,-,TRBV18,-,13,TRBJ2-3
TGTGCCAGCAGCCTAATTACCGGGGGGGGCCCCTATGGCTACACCTTC,CASSLITGGGPYGYTF,-,TRBV14,few,16,TRBJ1-2
TGCGCCAGCAGCCAACACGGGACACCGGCAACTAATGAAAAACTGTTTTTT,CASSQHGTPATNEKLFF,-,TRBV5-1,-,17,TRBJ1-4
TGTGCCAAGGACAGCCCGAACACCGGGGAGCTGTTTTTT,CAKDSPNTGELFF,-,TRBV2,-,13,TRBJ2-2